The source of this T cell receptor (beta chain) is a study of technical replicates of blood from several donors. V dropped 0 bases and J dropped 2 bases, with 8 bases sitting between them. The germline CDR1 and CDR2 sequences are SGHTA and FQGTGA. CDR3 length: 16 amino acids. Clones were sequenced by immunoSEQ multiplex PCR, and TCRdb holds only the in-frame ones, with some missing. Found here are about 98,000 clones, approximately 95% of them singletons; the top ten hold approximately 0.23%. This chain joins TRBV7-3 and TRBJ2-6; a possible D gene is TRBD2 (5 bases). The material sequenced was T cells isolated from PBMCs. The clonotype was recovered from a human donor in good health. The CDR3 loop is CASSLTAGAGANVLTF. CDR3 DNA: TGTGCCAGCAGCTTAACAGCCGGGGCTGGGGCCAACGTCCTGACTTTC.